The TCR beta chain described here comes from a study of neoadjuvant anti-PD-1 for oral cavity cancer. Study-level background: Non-progressing patients received a fourth nivolumab dose near day 43, then surgery on days 50-56.

The protocol was immunoSEQ multiplex PCR, while the TCRdb copy is restricted to in-frame clones and leaves out a portion. The sample comprises around 25,000 clones, 25% to 35% of which are singletons, and roughly 15% rests with the top ten. V was pared by 2 bases and J by 0 bases, with 14 bases between. This CDR3 contains 16 residues. Germline V gene sequence: CDR1 GTSNPN, CDR2 SVGIG (reference sequence). Sample time point: after neoadjuvant nivolumab, at surgical resection. The chain is built from TRBV30 and TRBJ2-1; no reliable D call. This sample comprised tumor tissue, obtained after nivolumab (anti-PD-1) treatment. The receptor was isolated from a person aged 40 to 85 with oral cavity squamous cell carcinoma. The CDR3 sequence: CAWSSGPRSSYNEQFF. The CDR3, as DNA: TGTGCCTGGAGTTCGGGCCCCAGGAGCTCCTACAATGAGCAGTTCTTC.